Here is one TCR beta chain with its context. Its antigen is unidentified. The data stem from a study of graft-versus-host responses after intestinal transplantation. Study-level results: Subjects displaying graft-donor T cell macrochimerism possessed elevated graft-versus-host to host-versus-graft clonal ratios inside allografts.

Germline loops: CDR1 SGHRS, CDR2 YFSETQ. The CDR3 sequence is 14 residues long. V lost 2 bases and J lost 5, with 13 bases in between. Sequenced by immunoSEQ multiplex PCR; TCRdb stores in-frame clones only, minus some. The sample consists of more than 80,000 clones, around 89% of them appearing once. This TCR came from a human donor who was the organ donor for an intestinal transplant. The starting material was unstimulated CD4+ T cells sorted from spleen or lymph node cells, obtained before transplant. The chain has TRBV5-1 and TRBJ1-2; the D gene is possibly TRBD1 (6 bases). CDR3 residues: CASSFGQQVYGYTF. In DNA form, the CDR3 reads TGCGCCAGCAGCTTCGGACAGCAAGTATATGGCTACACCTTC.